Listed here are 20 T cell receptor beta chains from one sample, sequenced in a study of blood T cell repertoires in COVID-19. TCRdb's copy holds only in-frame clones and misses some; the assay was immunoSEQ multiplex PCR. The table has about 200,000 clones, 80% to 85% seen once. Sequenced input: peripheral blood. The receptors were sampled from a woman older than 75 with COVID-19, enrolled during active disease.

V and J are TRBV30 and TRBJ1-2; a possible D gene is TRBD1 (6 bases). Germline CDR1 is GTSNPN and CDR2 is SVGIG (reference sequence). Deletions cut 2 bases from V and 13 bases from J, with 20 bases between. The CDR3 consists of 13 residues. Here the CDR3 reads CAWSFGQTPALTF. The CDR3 DNA reads as TGTGCCTGGAGTTTCGGACAGACCCCCGCCCTCACCTTC.

This clone has just one count. This chain connects TRBV6-6 to TRBJ1-1, with TRBD1 matching 7 bases. Trimming took 6 bases from V and 4 from J; bases not matched to a gene: 11. CDR3 size: 15 residues. Germline CDR1 reads MNHNY; CDR2 reads SVGAGI (reference sequence). The CDR3 coding sequence is TGTGCCAGCAGCCCCAGACAGGGACGCGGCACTGAAGCTTTCTTT. Its protein is CASSPRQGRGTEAFF.

The chain combines TRBV29-1 with TRBJ1-5; D unresolved. CDR1 SQVTM and CDR2 ANQGSEA come from the germline V gene. The CDR3 covers 13 residues. V was shortened by 4 bases and J by 6 bases, with 13 bases between the two germline ends. For the CDR3, the DNA is TGCAGCGTTGTGTCGGGTGGAGGTCAGCCCCAGCATTTT. Protein: CSVVSGGGQPQHF.

This clone was counted a single time. V gene TRBV6-2 or TRBV6-3 combines with J gene TRBJ2-1; TRBD2 matches at 14 bases. The trim removed 2 bases at V and 9 bases at J, leaving 3 bases unmatched. Germline V gene data show CDR1 as MNHEY and CDR2 as SVGEGT. This CDR3 has 15 residues. For the CDR3, the DNA is TGTGCCAGCAGTTACCTGACTAGCGGGAGGGGTGAGCAGTTCTTC. Its translation: CASSYLTSGRGEQFF.

CDR3 nucleotides: TGTGCCAGCAGCCCCCGCACCGGGGGGCAACCATCTGGGGCCAACGTCCTGACTTTC. This encodes CASSPRTGGQPSGANVLTF. The V and J genes are TRBV3-1 (or the pseudogene TRBV3-2) and TRBJ2-6; possibly TRBD2 for D (7 bases). This CDR3 is 19 amino acids long. Germline loops: CDR1 LGHDT, CDR2 YNNKEL (reference sequence). V was clipped by 4 bases and J by 1 base, with 20 bases between them.

The genes are TRBV3-1 (or the pseudogene TRBV3-2) and TRBJ2-1; D not certain. Trimming removed 3 bases at V and 0 bases at J, with 9 bases between. Looked up from germline, CDR1 is LGHDT and CDR2 is YNNKEL (reference sequence). The length of the CDR3 is 15 residues. The CDR3, as DNA: TGTGCCAGCAGCCAGACTTGGAGCTCCTACAATGAGCAGTTCTTC. Protein product: CASSQTWSSYNEQFF.

The chain couples TRBV5-6 to TRBJ1-4, with D possibly being TRBD1 (6 bases). V lost 0 bases and J 3 bases, leaving 9 bases between the germline ends. Germline V CDR1 and CDR2: SGHDT, YYEEEE. CDR3 length: 15 amino acids. In nucleotides, the CDR3 is TGTGCCAGCAGCTTGGCAGGGGATCCTAATGAAAAACTGTTTTTT. Amino acid sequence: CASSLAGDPNEKLFF.

The V and J genes are TRBV4-3 and TRBJ2-7, with 7 positions matching TRBD2. The trim removed 5 bases at V and 3 bases at J, leaving 10 bases unmatched. CDR1 LGHNA and CDR2 YSLEER come from the germline V gene. The CDR3 length is 15 residues. The CDR3 here is CASSERGSSGYEQYF. The CDR3 DNA is TGCGCCAGCAGCGAACGCGGGAGCAGTGGCTACGAGCAGTACTTC.

This clone has only one observation. This chain uses TRBV7-2 with TRBJ2-5; tentative D call: TRBD2 (5 bases). CDR3 length: 14 residues. With 0 bases removed from V and 5 bases from J, the gap between germline ends came to 10 bases. Per germline, CDR1 SGHTA and CDR2 FQGNSA. Written as DNA, the CDR3 is TGTGCCAGCAGCTTAGCCGGGGTCGGGGAGACCCAGTACTTC. Translated: CASSLAGVGETQYF. Combining the CDR3 with reference TRBV7-2 and TRBJ2-5 gives the whole variable domain GAGVSQSPSNKVTEKGKDVELRCDPISGHTALYWYRQSLGQGLEFLIYFQGNSAPDKSGLPSDRFSAERTGGSVSTLTIQRTQQEDSAVYLCASSLAGVGETQYFGPGTRLLVL.

The chain is built from TRBV5-8 and TRBJ1-1, with TRBD1 matching 10 bases. The CDR3 is 16 amino acids. Germline V gene sequence: CDR1 SGHTS, CDR2 YDEGEE. The V gene end was trimmed by 4 bases and the J gene end by 6 bases; junction bases not matched to a gene: 12. In DNA, the CDR3 is TGTGCCAGCAGCCACTTGACAGGGGGCCGTGAAGCTGAAGCTTTCTTT. Protein sequence: CASSHLTGGREAEAFF. Complete variable domain (other parts from reference TRBV5-8 and TRBJ1-1): EAGVTQSPTHLIKTRGQQATLRCSPISGHTSVYWYQQALGLGLQFLLWYDEGEERNRGNFPPRFSGRQFPNYSSELNVNALELEDSALYLCASSHLTGGREAEAFFGQGTRLTVV.

Written as DNA, the CDR3 is TGTGCCAGCAGTCTACAAAGACAGGGGGCGTATAATTCACCCCTCCACTTT. It codes for CASSLQRQGAYNSPLHF. V usage is TRBV27 and J usage is TRBJ1-6; 10 nucleotides align to TRBD1. The CDR3 is made up of 17 amino acids. Germline V CDR1 and CDR2: MNHEY, SMNVEV (reference sequence). The V gene end was trimmed by 5 bases and the J gene end by 4 bases; junction bases not matched to a gene: 8.

The chain combines TRBV5-1 with TRBJ1-3, with unresolved D. V was shortened by 0 bases and J by 2 bases, with 18 bases between the two germline ends. The CDR3 length is 18 residues. Per germline, CDR1 SGHRS and CDR2 YFSETQ. The CDR3 coding sequence is TGCGCCAGCAGCTTGGATTTGCCAAGCGGATCACCTGGAAACACCATATATTTT. Its translation is CASSLDLPSGSPGNTIYF.

The table lists this clone with a count of one. The chain recombines TRBV18 with TRBJ2-7; 10 positions agree with TRBD2. The V gene's germline CDR1 is KGHSH and CDR2 LQKENI. V gave up 2 bases and J gave up 3 bases; unmatched junction bases: 4. This CDR3 is built from 15 residues. In DNA, the CDR3 is TGTGCCAGCTCACCAAGGACTAGCGGTTACTACGAGCAGTACTTC. Protein: CASSPRTSGYYEQYF.

J is TRBJ2-1 and V is TRBV7-9; TRBD2 agrees at 10 bases. CDR3 length equals 14 residues. V gave up 3 bases and J gave up 12 bases; unmatched junction bases: 8. Germline V gene data show CDR1 as SEHNR and CDR2 as FQNEAQ (reference sequence). Here the CDR3 DNA reads TGTGCCAGCAGCTTCCCTGGGACTAGCGAAAGGCAGTTCTTC. Translating gives CASSFPGTSERQFF.

The chain couples TRBV5-1 to TRBJ2-1; D unclear. V was cut by 0 bases and J by 4 bases, with 5 bases left in between. The germline V gene has CDR1 SGHRS and CDR2 YFSETQ. The CDR3 has 13 residues. The CDR3 sequence is CASSLGVYNEQFF. In nucleotides, the CDR3 is TGCGCCAGCAGCTTGGGAGTTTACAATGAGCAGTTCTTC.

This sequence joins TRBV9 and TRBJ1-1; the match to TRBD1 covers 10 bases. The CDR3 totals 16 residues. V lost 0 bases to trimming and J lost 3 bases; unmatched junction nucleotides: 5. The germline V gene has CDR1 SGDLS and CDR2 YYNGEE. The CDR3 nucleotides are TGTGCCAGCAGCGTAGGACAGGGGGCGGGTCACACTGAAGCTTTCTTT. It specifies CASSVGQGAGHTEAFF.

This sequence joins TRBV29-1 and TRBJ2-5; 10 bases map to TRBD2. With 6 bases clipped from V and 0 bases from J, the junction kept 4 bases outside the gene matches. The length of the CDR3 is 14 residues. Germline V gene data show CDR1 as SQVTM and CDR2 as ANQGSEA. DNA for the CDR3: TGCAGCGTGGGGCTAGCGGGAGACCAAGAGACCCAGTACTTC. Translated, it gives CSVGLAGDQETQYF. The full variable domain, rest sourced from reference TRBV29-1 and TRBJ2-5, is SAVISQKPSRDICQRGTSLTIQCQVDSQVTMMFWYRQQPGQSLTLIATANQGSEATYESGFVIDKFPISRPNLTFSTLTVSNMSPEDSSIYLCSVGLAGDQETQYFGPGTRLLVL.

The chain has TRBV7-6 and TRBJ2-5, with D uncertain. CDR1 SGHVS and CDR2 FNYEAQ come from the germline V gene. This CDR3 has 15 residues. Trimming removed 3 bases at V and 2 bases at J, with 13 bases between. Here the CDR3 DNA reads TGTGCCAGCAGCTTCGCGGTTTCGGCACAAGAGACCCAGTACTTC. This sequence encodes CASSFAVSAQETQYF.

The chain is built from TRBV18 and TRBJ1-1; D is unresolved. The CDR3 runs to 13 residues. The germline V and J ends were trimmed by 3 bases and 3 bases, with 8 bases remaining between them. Germline values: CDR1 KGHSH, CDR2 LQKENI. The CDR3 here is CASSPSVYTEAFF. In nucleotides, the CDR3 is TGTGCCAGCTCACCCTCCGTTTACACTGAAGCTTTCTTT.

This chain connects TRBV11-2 to TRBJ2-4, with 8 bases identical to TRBD1. Germline loops: CDR1 SGHAT, CDR2 FQNNGV. This CDR3 contains 14 residues. The J segment lost 8 bases and the V segment lost 2 bases, leaving 5 bases of the junction unmatched. CDR3 amino acids: CASSLSGGEDIQYF. CDR3 nucleotide sequence: TGTGCCAGCAGCTTATCAGGGGGCGAGGACATTCAGTACTTC. The variable domain in full, with the rest retrieved from reference TRBV11-2 and TRBJ2-4, is EAGVAQSPRYKIIEKRQSVAFWCNPISGHATLYWYQQILGQGPKLLIQFQNNGVVDDSQLPKDRFSAERLKGVDSTLKIQPAKLEDSAVYLCASSLSGGEDIQYFGAGTRLSVL.